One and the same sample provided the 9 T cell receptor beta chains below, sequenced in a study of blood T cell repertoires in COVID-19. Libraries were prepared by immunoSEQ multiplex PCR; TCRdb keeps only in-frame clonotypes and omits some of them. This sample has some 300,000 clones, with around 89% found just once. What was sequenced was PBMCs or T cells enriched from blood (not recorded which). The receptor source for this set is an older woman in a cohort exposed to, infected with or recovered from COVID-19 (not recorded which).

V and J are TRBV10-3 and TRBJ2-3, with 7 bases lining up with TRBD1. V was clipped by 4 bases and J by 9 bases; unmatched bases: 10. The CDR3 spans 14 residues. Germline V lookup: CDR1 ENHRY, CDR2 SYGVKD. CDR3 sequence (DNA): TGTGCCATCAGTGCCGGGACAGTTTGGGAGACGCAGTATTTT. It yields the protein CAISAGTVWETQYF.

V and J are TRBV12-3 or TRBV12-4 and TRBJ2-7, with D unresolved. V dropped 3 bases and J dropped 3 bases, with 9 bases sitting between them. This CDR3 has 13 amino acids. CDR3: CASSLGSLYEQYF. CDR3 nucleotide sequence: TGTGCCAGCAGTTTGGGCAGCCTCTACGAGCAGTACTTC.

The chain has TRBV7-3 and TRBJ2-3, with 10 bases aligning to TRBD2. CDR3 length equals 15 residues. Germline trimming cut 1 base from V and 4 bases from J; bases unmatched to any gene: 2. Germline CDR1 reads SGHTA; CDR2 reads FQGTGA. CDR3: CASSLKTSGSDTQYF. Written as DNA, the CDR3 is TGTGCCAGCAGCTTAAAGACTAGCGGGTCAGATACGCAGTATTTT.

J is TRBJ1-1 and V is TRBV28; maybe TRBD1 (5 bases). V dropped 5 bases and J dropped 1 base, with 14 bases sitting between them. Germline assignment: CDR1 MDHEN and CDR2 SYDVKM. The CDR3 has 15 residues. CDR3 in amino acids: CASSPSGGSNTEAFF. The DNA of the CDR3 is TGTGCCAGCAGTCCTAGTGGGGGGTCGAACACTGAAGCTTTCTTT.

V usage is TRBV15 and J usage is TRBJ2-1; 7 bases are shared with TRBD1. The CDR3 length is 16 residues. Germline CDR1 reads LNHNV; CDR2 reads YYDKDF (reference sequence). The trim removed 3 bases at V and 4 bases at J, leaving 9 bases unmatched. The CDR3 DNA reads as TGTGCCACCAGCAGGTCGAGACAGGGCATTTACAATGAGCAGTTCTTC. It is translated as CATSRSRQGIYNEQFF.

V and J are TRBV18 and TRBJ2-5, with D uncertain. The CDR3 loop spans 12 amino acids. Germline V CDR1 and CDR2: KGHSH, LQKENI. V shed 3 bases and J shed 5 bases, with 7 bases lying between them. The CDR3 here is CASSPAGETQYF. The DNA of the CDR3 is TGTGCCAGCTCACCGGCCGGGGAGACCCAGTACTTC.

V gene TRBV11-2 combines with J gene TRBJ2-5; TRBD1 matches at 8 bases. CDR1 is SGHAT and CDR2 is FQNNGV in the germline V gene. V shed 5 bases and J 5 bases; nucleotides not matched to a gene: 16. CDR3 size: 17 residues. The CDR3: CASSPLGRGRGHETQYF. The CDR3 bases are TGTGCCAGCAGCCCACTTGGGCGGGGCAGGGGGCATGAGACCCAGTACTTC.

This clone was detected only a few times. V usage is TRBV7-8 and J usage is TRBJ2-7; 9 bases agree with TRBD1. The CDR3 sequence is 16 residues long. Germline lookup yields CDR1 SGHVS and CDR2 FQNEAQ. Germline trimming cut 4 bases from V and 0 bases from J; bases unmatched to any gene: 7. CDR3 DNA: TGTGCCAGCAGCTCCACAGGGGGCTCTTTCTCCTACGAGCAGTACTTC. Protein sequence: CASSSTGGSFSYEQYF.

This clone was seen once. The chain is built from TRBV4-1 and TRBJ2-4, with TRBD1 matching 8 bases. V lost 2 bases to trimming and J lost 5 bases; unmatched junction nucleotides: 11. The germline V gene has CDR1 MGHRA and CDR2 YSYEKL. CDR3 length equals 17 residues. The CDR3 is CASSQTTGGKGENIQYF. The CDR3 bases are TGCGCCAGCAGCCAAACAACAGGGGGGAAAGGGGAAAACATTCAGTACTTC.